This TCR delta chain was obtained from a study of gamma-delta T cells after stem cell transplantation. TCRdb reprocessed the RT-PCR reads through CATT. The sample holds thousands of delta-chain clones, roughly 24% seen once. This clone is classed as medium-sized (0.01 to 0.1%). The CDR3 contains 17 residues. Germline V gene data show CDR1 as GEAIGNYY and CDR2 as EKD. V shed 4 bases, J shed 1 base, and the junction held 6 bases outside the gene matches. The material sequenced was gamma-delta T cells. The sequence was collected from a human donor. It is not recorded whose cells these are; they may come from a transplant donor. The chain couples TRDV2 to TRDJ3; TRDD3 matches at 7 bases. The CDR3 spells CACEQVGGSWDTRQMFF. The CDR3 DNA follows: TGTGCCTGTGAGCAGGTTGGGGGATCCTGGGACACCCGACAGATGTTTTTC.